These T cell receptor beta chains were read from a single sample in a study of CD8+ T cells in alopecia areata. Measured with immunoSEQ multiplex PCR; TCRdb has only the in-frame clones, and not every one. The sample records around 290,000 clones, 55% to 70% being singletons. The sequences come from CD4+ T cells sorted from blood, collected at week 24, from a patient treated with tofacitinib. Every receptor here comes from a human donor with alopecia areata. CDR3s include the opening cysteine and the closing phenylalanine or tryptophan. The D gene is left open where the match is weak. Clone sizes are given selectively: once, few, many, or a class where the clone is expanded.

d_call | j_call | v_call | cdr3_length | clone_size | cdr3_nt | cdr3_aa
. | TRBJ2-6 | TRBV30 | 13 | . | TGTGCCTGTAGGGTCTCTGGGGCCAACGTCCTGACTTTC | CACRVSGANVLTF
TRBD1 | TRBJ1-4 | TRBV2 | 14 | . | TGTGCCAGCAGGGTGGACAGGGAACGTGAAAAACTGTTTTTT | CASRVDREREKLFF
TRBD1 | TRBJ1-6 | TRBV27 | 14 | few | TGTGCCAGCAGGAGGACAGGGGGCGATTCACCCCTCCACTTT | CASRRTGGDSPLHF
. | TRBJ2-1 | TRBV9 | 15 | . | TGTGCCAGCAGCGTAGCTTGGGGTGGGGTCAATGAGCAGTTCTTC | CASSVAWGGVNEQFF
. | TRBJ2-2 | TRBV29-1 | 13 | once | TGCAGCGTTCTTGACGCGAACACCGGGGAGCTGTTTTTT | CSVLDANTGELFF
. | TRBJ2-5 | TRBV5-4 | 14 | . | TGTGCCAGCAGCCCGCGGGGCTACCAAGAGACCCAGTACTTC | CASSPRGYQETQYF
. | TRBJ1-6 | TRBV4-1 | 15 | few | TGCGCCAGCAGCCAAGATTCAGTCAATAATTCACCCCTCCACTTT | CASSQDSVNNSPLHF
TRBD1 | TRBJ1-6 | TRBV18 | 20 | once | TGTGCCAGCTCAGAGAAACAAACCGGGACAGGGAGCTCCTATAATTCACCCCTCCACTTT | CASSEKQTGTGSSYNSPLHF
. | TRBJ2-7 | TRBV7-8 | 13 | . | TGTGCCAGCAGCCCCACGAGGGGCTACGAGCAGTACTTC | CASSPTRGYEQYF
. | TRBJ1-2 | TRBV5-6 | 13 | . | TGTGCCAGCAGCTGGGGTGAGAACTATGGCTACACCTTC | CASSWGENYGYTF
TRBD1 | TRBJ2-6 | TRBV9 | 18 | . | TGTGCCAGCAGCGCCCGGACAGGGATAGTTACTGGGGCCAACGTCCTGACTTTC | CASSARTGIVTGANVLTF
. | TRBJ1-2 | TRBV7-9 | 12 | . | TGTGCCAGCAGCCCTTGGACGGATGGCTACACCTTC | CASSPWTDGYTF
. | TRBJ2-2 | TRBV5-1 | 14 | once | TGCGCCAGCAGCCCCGTGGAGTTTACCGGGGAGCTGTTTTTT | CASSPVEFTGELFF
. | TRBJ2-7 | TRBV30 | 13 | . | TGTGCCTGGAAACCGGGAAGGTTCTACGAGCAGTACTTC | CAWKPGRFYEQYF
. | TRBJ1-2 | TRBV30 | 14 | . | TGTGCCTGGAGCAACAGGCATCGAAACTATGGCTACACCTTC | CAWSNRHRNYGYTF
. | TRBJ2-3 | TRBV29-1 | 12 | . | TGCAGCGTTACGTATAGCACAGATACGCAGTATTTT | CSVTYSTDTQYF
TRBD1 | TRBJ2-1 | TRBV30 | 14 | . | TGTGCCTGGACTTTGGGACAGCTAAACAATGAGCAGTTCTTC | CAWTLGQLNNEQFF
. | TRBJ1-4 | TRBV5-1 | 15 | few | TGCGCCAGCAGCGTCGCCCTTGGCACTAATGAAAAACTGTTTTTT | CASSVALGTNEKLFF
. | TRBJ2-1 | TRBV5-4 | 15 | . | TGTGCCAGCAGCTTAAGGGCGAGCATTTACAATGAGCAGTTCTTC | CASSLRASIYNEQFF
. | TRBJ1-4 | TRBV5-1 | 15 | few | TGCGCCAGCAGCTTGGGACGGGCAACTAATGAAAAACTGTTTTTT | CASSLGRATNEKLFF
. | TRBJ2-7 | TRBV30 | 11 | . | TGTGCCTGGAGTGCCGGCTACGAGCAGTACTTC | CAWSAGYEQYF
. | TRBJ1-6 | TRBV27 | 12 | few | TGTGCCAGCAGAACAGGGCAATCACCCCTCCACTTT | CASRTGQSPLHF
. | TRBJ2-7 | TRBV5-1 | 13 | . | TGCGCCAGCAGCTTGGCAGGGAGTAACGAGCAGTACTTC | CASSLAGSNEQYF
. | TRBJ2-7 | TRBV4-3 | 15 | . | TGCGCCAGCAGCCAAGATGCGCAGGGCACCTACGAGCAGTACTTC | CASSQDAQGTYEQYF
TRBD1 | TRBJ2-7 | TRBV28 | 14 | few | TGTGCCAGCAGGCTCCGGGACAGCTCCTACGAGCAGTACTTC | CASRLRDSSYEQYF
. | TRBJ2-5 | TRBV29-1 | 15 | few | TGCAGCGTTGCCCTAATCGACGGATCCCAAGAGACCCAGTACTTC | CSVALIDGSQETQYF
. | TRBJ2-2 | TRBV4-3 | 15 | . | TGCGCCAGCAGCCAAGAGCCCTATAACACCGGGGAGCTGTTTTTT | CASSQEPYNTGELFF
TRBD2 | TRBJ2-1 | TRBV30 | 15 | many | TGTGCCTGGAGTAGGGAGACTAGCGGACGTGGGGAGCAGTTCTTC | CAWSRETSGRGEQFF
TRBD2 | TRBJ2-5 | TRBV6-6 | 16 | . | TGTGCCAGCAGTTACGGGGTGGGAGGGATAGAAGAGACCCAGTACTTC | CASSYGVGGIEETQYF
. | TRBJ2-3 | TRBV7-3 | 15 | . | TGTGCCAGCAGCTTAACGCTAGAAAGCACAGATACGCAGTATTTT | CASSLTLESTDTQYF
. | TRBJ2-1 | TRBV6-5 | 15 | . | TGTGCCAGCCAGGGTGGGGGCCTTGAGGCGAATGAGCAGTTCTTC | CASQGGGLEANEQFF
. | TRBJ1-6 | TRBV5-1 | 17 | . | TGCGCCAGCAGCGTGGACGGACAGATCTCCTATAATTCACCCCTCCACTTT | CASSVDGQISYNSPLHF
TRBD2 | TRBJ2-5 | TRBV7-3 | 16 | . | TGTGCCAGCAGCTTATACGGGACTAGCGGGGCAGAGACCCAGTACTTC | CASSLYGTSGAETQYF
. | TRBJ2-1 | TRBV7-6 | 13 | few | TGTGCCAGCAGCTCCCGACAGGACAATGAGCAGTTCTTC | CASSSRQDNEQFF
. | TRBJ2-3 | TRBV19 | 13 | few | TGTGCCAGTAGGAGGGGGAGCACAGATACGCAGTATTTT | CASRRGSTDTQYF
. | TRBJ2-5 | TRBV29-1 | 13 | few | TGCAGCGTTGAGGGAAGGGTGCGGGAGACCCAGTACTTC | CSVEGRVRETQYF
. | TRBJ1-4 | TRBV30 | 14 | . | TGTGCCTGGAGTGTAGGGCAGTCTAATGAAAAACTGTTTTTT | CAWSVGQSNEKLFF
. | TRBJ1-2 | TRBV6-5 | 13 | . | TGTGCCAGCGGGGTAACTGACAACTATGGCTACACCTTC | CASGVTDNYGYTF
. | TRBJ1-1 | TRBV29-1 | 12 | . | TGCAGCGTCAATGAAGGCAGCCCTGAAGCTTTCTTT | CSVNEGSPEAFF
. | TRBJ2-2 | TRBV19 | 13 | few | TGTGCCAGTAGTGCCCAGGGCGGCGGGGAGCTGTTTTTT | CASSAQGGGELFF
. | TRBJ1-5 | TRBV30 | 17 | . | TGTGCCTGGAGTGTACAAAGAGGGCCACGCAGCAATCAGCCCCAGCATTTT | CAWSVQRGPRSNQPQHF
. | TRBJ2-7 | TRBV6-6 | 15 | . | TGTGCCAGCAGTTACTCGACCGGGGACCGAAGCGAGCAGTACTTC | CASSYSTGDRSEQYF
. | TRBJ2-2 | TRBV28 | 15 | few | TGTGCCAGCTCACCTGGCAGGGCGGACACCGGGGAGCTGTTTTTT | CASSPGRADTGELFF
TRBD1 | TRBJ1-2 | TRBV30 | 13 | . | TGTGCCTGGAAGGTTCAGGGGGCTATTGGCTACACCTTC | CAWKVQGAIGYTF
TRBD1 | TRBJ2-1 | TRBV10-3 | 17 | . | TGTGCCATCAGTGAAGGAAACAGGGGTTTTTTGAACAATGAGCAGTTCTTC | CAISEGNRGFLNNEQFF
. | TRBJ2-7 | TRBV5-1 | 14 | . | TGCGCCAGCAGCTTTGGCGATCGAGGGACCGAGCAGTACTTC | CASSFGDRGTEQYF
. | TRBJ2-7 | TRBV4-1 | 14 | once | TGCGCCAGCAGCCAGGACGCGACTAGCTACGAGCAGTACTTC | CASSQDATSYEQYF
TRBD2 | TRBJ2-7 | TRBV18 | 16 | . | TGTGCCAGCTCACCAAGTCCGACTAGCGGGCTGGGCGAGCAGTACTTC | CASSPSPTSGLGEQYF
TRBD2 | TRBJ2-5 | TRBV6-6 | 16 | . | TGTGCCAGCAGGACTGACGGACTAGCGGCGGGAGGGACCCAGTACTTC | CASRTDGLAAGGTQYF
. | TRBJ1-1 | TRBV5-1 | 13 | . | TGCGCCAGCGGGACGGACCTGAACACTGAAGCTTTCTTT | CASGTDLNTEAFF